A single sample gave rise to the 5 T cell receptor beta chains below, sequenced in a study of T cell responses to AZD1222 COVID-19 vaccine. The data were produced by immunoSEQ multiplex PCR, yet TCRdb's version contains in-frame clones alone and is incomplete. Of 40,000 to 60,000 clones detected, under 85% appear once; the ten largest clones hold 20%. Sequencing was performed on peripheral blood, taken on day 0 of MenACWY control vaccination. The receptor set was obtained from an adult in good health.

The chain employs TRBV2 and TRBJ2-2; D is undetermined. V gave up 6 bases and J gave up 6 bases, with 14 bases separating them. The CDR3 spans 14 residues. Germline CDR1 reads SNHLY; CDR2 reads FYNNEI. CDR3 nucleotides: TGTGCCAGCAGAAAGGACCAGCAGGCCGGGGAGCTGTTTTTT. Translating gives CASRKDQQAGELFF.

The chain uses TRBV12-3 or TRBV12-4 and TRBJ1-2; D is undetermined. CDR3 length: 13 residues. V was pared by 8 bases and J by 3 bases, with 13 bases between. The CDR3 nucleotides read TGTGCCAGCCAAATGCTGGGCGACTATGGCTACACCTTC. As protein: CASQMLGDYGYTF.

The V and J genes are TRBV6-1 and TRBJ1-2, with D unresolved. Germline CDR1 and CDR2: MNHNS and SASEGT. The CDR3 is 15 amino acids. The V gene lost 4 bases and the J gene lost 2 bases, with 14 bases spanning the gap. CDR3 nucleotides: TGTGCCAGCAGTGGAGCGGACGCCCTGAACTATGGCTACACCTTC. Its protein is CASSGADALNYGYTF.

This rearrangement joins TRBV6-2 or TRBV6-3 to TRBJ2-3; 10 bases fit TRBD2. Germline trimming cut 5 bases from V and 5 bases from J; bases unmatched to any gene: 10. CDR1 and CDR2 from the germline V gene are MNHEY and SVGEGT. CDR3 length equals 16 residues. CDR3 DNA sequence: TGTGCCAGCAGTACCCCGAGCGGGGGGGCCATAGATACGCAGTATTTT. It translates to CASSTPSGGAIDTQYF.

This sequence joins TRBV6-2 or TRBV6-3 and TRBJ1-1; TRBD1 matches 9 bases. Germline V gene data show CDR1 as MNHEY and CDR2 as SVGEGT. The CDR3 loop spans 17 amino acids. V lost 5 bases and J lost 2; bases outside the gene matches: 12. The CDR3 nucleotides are TGTGCCAGCAGTGAGACTCTACAGGGGGCGCGAAACACTGAAGCTTTCTTT. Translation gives CASSETLQGARNTEAFF.